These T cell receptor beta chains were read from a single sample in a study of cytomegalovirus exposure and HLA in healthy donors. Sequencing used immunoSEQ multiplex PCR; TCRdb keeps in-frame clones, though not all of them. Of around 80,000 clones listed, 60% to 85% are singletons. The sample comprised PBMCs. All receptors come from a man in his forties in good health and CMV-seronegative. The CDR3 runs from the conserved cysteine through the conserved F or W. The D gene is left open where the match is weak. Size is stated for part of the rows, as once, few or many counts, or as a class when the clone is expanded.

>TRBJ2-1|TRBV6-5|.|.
TGTGCCAGCAGGCGCCCCTCAAAGTCCTACAATGAGCAGTTCTTC
CASRRPSKSYNEQFF
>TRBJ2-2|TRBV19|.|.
TGTGCCAGTACCCGAAATCAGGGGAACACCGGGGAGCTGTTTTTT
CASTRNQGNTGELFF
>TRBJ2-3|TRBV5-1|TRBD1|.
TGCGCCAGCAGCTCTCCGGGACAGATCACAGATACGCAGTATTTT
CASSSPGQITDTQYF
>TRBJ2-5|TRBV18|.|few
TGTGCCAGCTCCCCGTCTGGGCAGGGGAACGGCGAGACCCAGTACTTC
CASSPSGQGNGETQYF
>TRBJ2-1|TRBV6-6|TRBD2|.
TGTGCCAGCAGTAAATTTAGCGGGAGCTCGGGGAATGAGCAGTTCTTC
CASSKFSGSSGNEQFF
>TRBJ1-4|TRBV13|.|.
TGTGCCAGCAGTTTTAGGACCTACCGGGGTAATGAAAAACTGTTTTTT
CASSFRTYRGNEKLFF
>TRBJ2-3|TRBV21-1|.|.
TGTGCCAGCAGTCCACCCCCAATGGCGGGAGAGCCTACAGATACGCAGTATTTT
CASSPPPMAGEPTDTQYF
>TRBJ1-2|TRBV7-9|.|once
TGTGCCAGCAGCTTAGGAGGCCTGGGCTATGGCTACACCTTC
CASSLGGLGYGYTF
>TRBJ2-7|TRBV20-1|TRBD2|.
TGCAGTGCCACCGGCGGGGGAGAGCAGTACTTC
CSATGGGEQYF
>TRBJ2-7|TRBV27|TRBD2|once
TGTGCCAGCAGTTTGGGGGGACTAGCGACCTTCGAGCAGTACTTC
CASSLGGLATFEQYF
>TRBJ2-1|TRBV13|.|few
TGTGCCAGCAGCTTAGGTCTTTCCGCGCACAATGAGCAGTTCTTC
CASSLGLSAHNEQFF
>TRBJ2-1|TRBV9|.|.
TGTGCCAGCAGTAGTCAGGACTACCATGGTGAGCAGTTCTTC
CASSSQDYHGEQFF
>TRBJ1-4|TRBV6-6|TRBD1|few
TGTGCCAGCAGTCGTTCAGGGGGGCCTAATGAAAAACTGTTTTTT
CASSRSGGPNEKLFF
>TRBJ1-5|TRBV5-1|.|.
TGCGCCAGCAGCGGGGGCGAAAGAAATCAGCCCCAGCATTTT
CASSGGERNQPQHF
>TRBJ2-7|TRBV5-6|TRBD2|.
TGTGCCAGCAGCGGGGGGGGACCGGCCGCCGGGTGGGAGCAGTACTTC
CASSGGGPAAGWEQYF
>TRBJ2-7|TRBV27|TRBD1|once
TGTGCCAGCAGTTTATCCGGGACAGGACGATACGAGCAGTACTTC
CASSLSGTGRYEQYF
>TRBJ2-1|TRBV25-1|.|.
TGTGCCAGCACTTGGAGGAATTACAATGAGCAGTTCTTC
CASTWRNYNEQFF
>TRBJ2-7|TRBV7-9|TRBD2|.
TGTTCCAGCAGCTCTCTCAGGCGGGAGATTAAGCAGTACTTC
CSSSSLRREIKQYF
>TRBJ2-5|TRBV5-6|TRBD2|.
TGTGCCAGCAGTTTACTAGCGGCGGCACAAGAGACCCAGTACTTC
CASSLLAAAQETQYF
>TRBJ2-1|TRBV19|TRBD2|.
TGTGCCAGTAGTATAAAAAGGGGAGGGTACAATGAGCAGTTCTTC
CASSIKRGGYNEQFF
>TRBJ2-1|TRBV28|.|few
TGTGCCAGCAGGGGGGCGGACATGGCTAAGGATGAGCAGTTCTTC
CASRGADMAKDEQFF
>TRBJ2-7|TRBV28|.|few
TGTGCCAGCAGTTTTGGGTCGGGAACCCCTACCTACGAGCAGTACTTC
CASSFGSGTPTYEQYF
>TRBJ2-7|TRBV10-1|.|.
TGCGCCAGCAGTGAGTCTATTGACAGCGAGCAGTACTTC
CASSESIDSEQYF
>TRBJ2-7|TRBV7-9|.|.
TGTGCCAGCAGCTCCTTCTACGAGCAGTACTTC
CASSSFYEQYF
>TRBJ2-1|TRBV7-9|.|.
TGTGCCAGCAGCTTAAACACCAATGAGCAGTTCTTC
CASSLNTNEQFF
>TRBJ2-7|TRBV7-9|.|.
TGTGCCAGCAGCTCCAATTTCGAGGGCAATTCCTACGAGCAGTACTTC
CASSSNFEGNSYEQYF
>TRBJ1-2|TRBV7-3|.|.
TGTGCCAGCAGCTTCCGGGGCCGGGGGGGCGATGGCTACACCTTC
CASSFRGRGGDGYTF
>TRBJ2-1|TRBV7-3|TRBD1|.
TGTGCCAGCAGCCTCAACTCCGGGACAGTATACAATGAGCAGTTCTTC
CASSLNSGTVYNEQFF
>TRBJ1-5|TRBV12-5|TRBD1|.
TGTGCTAGTGGCAGGGACAGGATTAGCAATCAGCCCCAGCATTTT
CASGRDRISNQPQHF
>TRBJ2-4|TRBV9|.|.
TGTGCCAGCAGCGCCCCCGACAGAAAAAACAGTCAGTACTTC
CASSAPDRKNSQYF
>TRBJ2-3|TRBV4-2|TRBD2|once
TGTGCCAGCAGCCAAGATCTAGCGGGAGGGCCAGATACGCAGTATTTT
CASSQDLAGGPDTQYF
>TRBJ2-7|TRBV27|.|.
TGTGCCAGCAGTTTAGGAGGGTACGGGGGCTACGAGCAGTACTTC
CASSLGGYGGYEQYF
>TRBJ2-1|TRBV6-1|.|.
TGTGCCAGCAGTGAATGGTCGAGCTCCTACAATGAGCAGTTCTTC
CASSEWSSSYNEQFF